The sequence of this TCR beta chain was determined in a study of T cells in localized non-small cell lung cancer. Note on this clone: As yet, its antigen is unknown.

Study results and caveats: There were a median about 53 of the top 100 tumor clones appearing in adjacent lung. Overall survival was longer when the density of T cells in the blood was higher. There was higher T cell clonality in uninvolved adjacent lung than in tumor, and it was highest there. Without multi-region sequencing, intratumor heterogeneity could not be excluded.

V lost 0 bases to trimming and J lost 4 bases, with 4 bases between them. Germline V gives CDR1 SGHNT, CDR2 YYREEE (reference sequence). CDR3 size: 12 residues. Measured with immunoSEQ multiplex PCR; TCRdb has only the in-frame clones, and not every one. The sample yields approximately 72,000 clones, about four fifths seen once. The rearrangement joins TRBV5-4 to TRBJ1-2; D is ambiguous. The sequencing here drew on peripheral blood, taken before any cancer treatment. The receptor comes from a female donor older than 55 with stage I lung adenocarcinoma. CDR3 region: CASSLGTYGYTF. The CDR3 bases are TGTGCCAGCAGCTTGGGGACCTATGGCTACACCTTC.